This entry is about one T cell receptor beta chain. The repertoire was sequenced with immunoSEQ multiplex PCR; TCRdb's copy has only in-frame clones and lacks some. The sample consists of about 350,000 clones, approximately 89% of them appearing once. These data belong to a study of blood T cell repertoires in COVID-19. Study overall: Sites in the United States, Italy and Spain provided acute and convalescent COVID-19 samples. Sample material is recorded as cDNA or gDNA derived from T cells, B-cell-depleted T cells, or PBMCs.

From germline, CDR1 is MNHEY and CDR2 SMNVEV (reference sequence). V lost 8 bases, J lost 6 bases, and 16 bases stayed unmatched. CDR3 length: 16 residues. Sequencing was carried out using peripheral blood. This clonotype originated in a woman aged 18-29 years who had recovered from COVID-19. The genes are TRBV27 and TRBJ2-3, with 8 bases lining up with TRBD2. CDR3 residues: CASLPSGLGVGDTQYF. The CDR3, as DNA: TGTGCCAGCCTTCCTAGCGGGCTGGGGGTAGGTGATACGCAGTATTTT.